Detailed here is one T cell receptor beta chain. The sample originates from a study of blood T cell repertoires in COVID-19. Clones were read by immunoSEQ multiplex PCR, and TCRdb kept only the in-frame ones, dropping some. The sample consists of about 130,000 clones, almost 85% of them appearing once. Germline V gene sequence: CDR1 MGHRA, CDR2 YSYEKL. V was shortened by 0 bases and J by 9 bases, with 9 bases between the two germline ends. The CDR3 extends over 13 amino acids. Sequencing input: peripheral blood. This TCR came from a man aged 55 to 70 with acute or convalescent COVID-19. The chain uses TRBV4-1 and TRBJ1-5; D uncertain. CDR3 nucleotides: TGCGCCAGCAGCCAAGATCCCTCCTCGCCCCAGCATTTT. It codes for CASSQDPSSPQHF.